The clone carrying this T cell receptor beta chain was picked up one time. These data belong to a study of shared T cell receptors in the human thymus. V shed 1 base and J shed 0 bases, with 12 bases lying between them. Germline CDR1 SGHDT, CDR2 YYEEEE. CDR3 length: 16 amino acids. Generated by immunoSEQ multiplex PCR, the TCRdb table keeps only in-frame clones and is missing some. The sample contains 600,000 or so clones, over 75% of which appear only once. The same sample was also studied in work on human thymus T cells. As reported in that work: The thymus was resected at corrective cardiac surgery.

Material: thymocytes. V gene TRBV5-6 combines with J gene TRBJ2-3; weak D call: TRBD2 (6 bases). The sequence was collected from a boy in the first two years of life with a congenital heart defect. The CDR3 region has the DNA TGTGCCAGCAGCTTGTTGCGGGACTCTAGCACAGATACGCAGTATTTT. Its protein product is CASSLLRDSSTDTQYF. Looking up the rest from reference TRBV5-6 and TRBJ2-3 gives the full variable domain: DAGVTQSPTHLIKTRGQQVTLRCSPKSGHDTVSWYQQALGQGPQFIFQYYEEEERQRGNFPDRFSGHQFPNYSSELNVNALLLGDSALYLCASSLLRDSSTDTQYFGPGTRLTVL.